Sequencing of this T cell receptor (beta chain) was carried out in a study of cytomegalovirus exposure and HLA in healthy donors. It was with 60 Vbeta and 13 Jbeta primers that the PCR ran. How the authors handled the data: Roughly 12 million of tens of millions of unique TCR beta chains were shared, per a later count. This table comes from immunoSEQ multiplex PCR, and its TCRdb copy is limited to in-frame clones, with some not included. V, J and clone size reflect that table, while D and trimming were determined from the DNA. The sample records about 150,000 clones, 80% being singletons. Study-level results: It has been reported that TCR beta sequences accurately predicted the HLA-A and HLA-B alleles of most subjects. Later, an analysis showed that TCR beta chains associated with HLA were more clonally expanded than others that were equally common.

The J segment lost 5 bases and the V segment lost 10 bases, leaving 10 bases of the junction unmatched. Per germline, CDR1 LNHDA and CDR2 SQIVND (reference sequence). This CDR3 has 13 residues. Concerning this clone itself: Its antigen is unknown.

The clonotype comes from a man younger than 45 in good health and CMV-seropositive. Material for sequencing was PBMCs. V usage is TRBV19 and J usage is TRBJ1-2; 7 bases map to TRBD1. CDR3 nucleotides: TGTGCCACACAGGGGATCGTTGGGTATGGCTACACCTTC. Translating it yields CATQGIVGYGYTF.